The 23 T cell receptor beta chains below come from one sample, sequenced in a study of identifying expanded T cells in peripheral blood. Profiling relied on immunoSEQ multiplex PCR, and the TCRdb table lists in-frame clones only, not all of them. The table has 100,000 to 150,000 clones, 86% seen once. The sequencing sample was made of blood. These receptors all come from a person aged 18 to 75 in good health.

This chain joins TRBV9 and TRBJ2-1, with 8 positions matching TRBD1. V gave up 4 bases and J gave up 1 base; unmatched junction bases: 4. Looked up from germline, CDR1 is SGDLS and CDR2 is YYNGEE. The CDR3 is 15 residues long. CDR3 in DNA: TGTGCCAGCAGCAAGGACAGGGAATCCTACAATGAGCAGTTCTTC. It codes for CASSKDRESYNEQFF.

V usage is TRBV5-1 and J usage is TRBJ1-2; D uncertain. The V end was cut by 0 bases, the J end by 0 bases, with 3 bases between. From germline, CDR1 is SGHRS and CDR2 YFSETQ. This CDR3 spans 13 amino acids. The CDR3, as DNA: TGCGCCAGCAGCTTGGGGTCTAACTATGGCTACACCTTC. Its translation: CASSLGSNYGYTF. Drawing the rest from reference TRBV5-1 and TRBJ1-2, the complete variable domain is KAGVTQTPRYLIKTRGQQVTLSCSPISGHRSVSWYQQTPGQGLQFLFEYFSETQRNKGNFPGRFSGRQFSNSRSEMNVSTLELGDSALYLCASSLGSNYGYTFGSGTRLTVV.

A few counts support this clone. The V and J genes are TRBV7-9 and TRBJ1-3; no clear D. V was shortened by 4 bases and J by 0 bases, with 7 bases between the two germline ends. The CDR3 spans 14 residues. Germline V lookup: CDR1 SEHNR, CDR2 FQNEAQ (reference sequence). The DNA for the CDR3 is TGTGCCAGCAGCTCGTATATCTCTGGAAACACCATATATTTT. As protein: CASSSYISGNTIYF.

This rearrangement joins TRBV10-3 to TRBJ1-1; the D is unclear. The CDR3 length is 14 residues. V lost 6 bases and J 2 bases, leaving 13 bases between the germline ends. The V gene's germline CDR1 is ENHRY and CDR2 SYGVKD. The CDR3 coding sequence is TGTGCCATCAGCCCCCAGTGGGGAAACACTGAAGCTTTCTTT. Its protein is CAISPQWGNTEAFF.

The J gene is TRBJ2-1, the V gene TRBV5-4, with 8 nucleotides matching TRBD1. V lost 1 base, J lost 5 bases, and 14 bases stayed unmatched. The germline CDR1 and CDR2 sequences are SGHNT and YYREEE (reference sequence). The CDR3 consists of 18 residues. The CDR3 protein is CASSLPPGAGGNDNEQFF. The DNA for the CDR3 is TGTGCCAGCAGCTTGCCTCCGGGGGCAGGGGGCAACGACAATGAGCAGTTCTTC.

The V gene is TRBV18, the J gene TRBJ2-7; TRBD1 is a possible D gene (6 bases). Germline V gene data show CDR1 as KGHSH and CDR2 as LQKENI. The V end lost 4 bases, the J end lost 5 bases, and 15 bases lay between the germline ends. CDR3 length equals 14 residues. The CDR3 DNA reads as TGTGCCAGCTCACGAAGTACAGGGAACGACGAGCAGTACTTC. Translating it yields CASSRSTGNDEQYF.

The chain joins TRBV18 to TRBJ1-1, with TRBD1 identical over 7 bases. Per germline, CDR1 KGHSH and CDR2 LQKENI. V lost 3 bases, J lost 4 bases, and 8 bases stayed unmatched. The CDR3 is 15 amino acids. CDR3 nucleotides: TGTGCCAGCTCACCCCGACCCGACAGGGCCACTGAAGCTTTCTTT. As protein: CASSPRPDRATEAFF. The full variable domain, its missing parts supplied by reference TRBV18 and TRBJ1-1, is NAGVMQNPRHLVRRRGQEARLRCSPMKGHSHVYWYRQLPEEGLKFMVYLQKENIIDESGMPKERFSAEFPKEGPSILRIQQVVRGDSAAYFCASSPRPDRATEAFFGQGTRLTVV.

This chain links TRBV7-9 with TRBJ2-3; 7 bases match TRBD1. V was clipped by 5 bases and J by 3 bases; unmatched bases: 20. There are 19 residues in the CDR3. Germline V CDR1 and CDR2: SEHNR, FQNEAQ (reference sequence). CDR3 nucleotides: TGTGCCAGCAGCGCCTTAAGGACCAGTGCAGGGGGTAGAACAGATACGCAGTATTTT. Protein product: CASSALRTSAGGRTDTQYF. The variable domain in full, completed from reference TRBV7-9 and TRBJ2-3, reads DTGVSQNPRHKITKRGQNVTFRCDPISEHNRLYWYRQTLGQGPEFLTYFQNEAQLEKSRLLSDRFSAERPKGSFSTLEIQRTEQGDSAMYLCASSALRTSAGGRTDTQYFGPGTRLTVL.

The rearrangement uses TRBV6-1 and TRBJ2-5; 7 positions match TRBD2. CDR3 length: 14 amino acids. The germline gives CDR1 MNHNS, CDR2 SASEGT. J gave up 4 bases and V 7 bases, and 9 bases lay outside the gene matches. The CDR3 coding sequence is TGTGCCAGCACTCCTGGCGGGGGTCGAGAGACCCAGTACTTC. Translating it yields CASTPGGGRETQYF.

This chain uses TRBV4-2 with TRBJ2-5; 7 bases match TRBD1. The germline gives CDR1 LGHNA, CDR2 YNFKEQ. The CDR3 is 13 residues long. Trimming took 6 bases from V and 3 from J; bases not matched to a gene: 4. CDR3 loop: CASRRQGEETQYF. In DNA form, the CDR3 reads TGTGCCAGCAGAAGGCAGGGGGAAGAGACCCAGTACTTC.

The chain is built from TRBV15 and TRBJ1-1, with TRBD1 matching over 9 bases. This CDR3 spans 14 amino acids. With 3 bases clipped from V and 5 bases from J, the junction kept 4 bases outside the gene matches. CDR1 and CDR2 (germline): LNHNV, YYDKDF (reference sequence). In DNA, the CDR3 is TGTGCCACCAGCAGCCGGGGACAGGGAACTGAAGCTTTCTTT. Translating gives CATSSRGQGTEAFF.

V usage is TRBV4-1 and J usage is TRBJ2-6; D call uncertain. The CDR3 contains 15 residues. Germline CDR1 is MGHRA and CDR2 is YSYEKL. Trimming removed 0 bases at V and 0 bases at J, with 3 bases between. The CDR3 DNA reads as TGCGCCAGCAGCCAAGACCCCTCTGGGGCCAACGTCCTGACTTTC. It specifies CASSQDPSGANVLTF.

This clone was found once. This chain links TRBV25-1 with TRBJ2-5; tentatively, D is TRBD2 (5 bases). There are 14 residues in the CDR3. Trimming stripped 3 bases from V and 2 bases from J, with 10 bases between. CDR1 is MGHDK, CDR2 SYGVNS, per germline. The CDR3 DNA reads as TGTGCCAGCAGTGATTCCAGCGGACAAGAGACCCAGTACTTC. As protein: CASSDSSGQETQYF.

The chain has TRBV7-9 and TRBJ1-4; tentatively, D is TRBD1 (6 bases). Germline CDR1 and CDR2: SEHNR and FQNEAQ (reference sequence). V was cut by 5 bases and J by 3 bases, with 10 bases left in between. The CDR3 is made up of 14 amino acids. For the CDR3, the DNA is TGTGCCAGCAGCCGACAGGCCCCTAATGAAAAACTGTTTTTT. Amino acids: CASSRQAPNEKLFF. Complete variable domain (other parts from reference TRBV7-9 and TRBJ1-4): DTGVSQNPRHKITKRGQNVTFRCDPISEHNRLYWYRQTLGQGPEFLTYFQNEAQLEKSRLLSDRFSAERPKGSFSTLEIQRTEQGDSAMYLCASSRQAPNEKLFFGSGTQLSVL.

This clone was counted once. This rearrangement joins TRBV5-1 to TRBJ2-2; TRBD1 agrees at 11 bases. The CDR3 consists of 17 residues. Trimming removed 4 bases from V and 5 bases from J; junction bases left unmatched: 10. CDR1 and CDR2 from the germline V gene are SGHRS and YFSETQ. The CDR3 loop is CASSLGQGAIVTGELFF. The DNA for the CDR3 is TGCGCCAGCAGCCTCGGACAGGGGGCTATAGTAACCGGGGAGCTGTTTTTT.

The genes are TRBV7-2 and TRBJ1-1, with a weak D call TRBD1 (5 bases). Germline CDR1 SGHTA, CDR2 FQGNSA. The CDR3 totals 14 residues. Trimming stripped 3 bases from V and 1 base from J, with 9 bases between. The CDR3 loop is CASSFRTQNTEAFF. CDR3 coding DNA: TGTGCCAGCAGCTTTAGGACACAGAACACTGAAGCTTTCTTT.

This chain connects TRBV6-1 to TRBJ2-7, with 7 bases aligning to TRBD1. The trim removed 2 bases at V and 4 bases at J, leaving 5 bases unmatched. There are 14 residues in the CDR3. CDR1 is MNHNS, CDR2 SASEGT, per germline. The CDR3 nucleotides read TGTGCCAGCAGTGAAACCGGGACAGTGTACGAGCAGTACTTC. As protein: CASSETGTVYEQYF.

The chain combines TRBV9 with TRBJ2-7; possibly TRBD1 for D (7 bases). The CDR3 extends over 14 amino acids. The germline V gene encodes CDR1 SGDLS and CDR2 YYNGEE. Trimming removed 4 bases at V and 3 bases at J, with 14 bases between. DNA of the CDR3: TGTGCCAGCAGCCCGGGGGACAGTCTCTACGAGCAGTACTTC. Protein: CASSPGDSLYEQYF.

V is TRBV18 and J is TRBJ1-1; D is unresolved. This CDR3 spans 13 amino acids. CDR1 is KGHSH, CDR2 LQKENI, per germline. V dropped 4 bases and J dropped 1 base, with 7 bases sitting between them. This chain's CDR3 is CASSLTANTEAFF. The CDR3 DNA follows: TGTGCCAGCTCACTCACAGCGAACACTGAAGCTTTCTTT.

This chain uses TRBV4-1 with TRBJ2-1, with 8 bases that match TRBD2. V shed 10 bases, J shed 8 bases, and the junction held 4 bases outside the gene matches. CDR1 and CDR2 from the germline V gene are MGHRA and YSYEKL. This CDR3 contains 11 residues. The CDR3 loop reads CATGGEYEQFF. CDR3 coding DNA: TGCGCCACCGGGGGGGAGTATGAGCAGTTCTTC.

This clone has a single count. The V call is TRBV11-2, the J call TRBJ2-5; TRBD1 is a possible D gene (6 bases). The CDR3 loop spans 13 amino acids. Trimming took 0 bases from V and 8 from J, leaving 10 bases between them. The germline CDR1 and CDR2 sequences are SGHAT and FQNNGV. The CDR3 DNA reads as TGTGCCAGCAGCTTAGATCCAGGGGTAACCCAGTACTTC. It codes for CASSLDPGVTQYF. The variable domain in full, with the rest retrieved from reference TRBV11-2 and TRBJ2-5, is EAGVAQSPRYKIIEKRQSVAFWCNPISGHATLYWYQQILGQGPKLLIQFQNNGVVDDSQLPKDRFSAERLKGVDSTLKIQPAKLEDSAVYLCASSLDPGVTQYFGPGTRLLVL.

This clone is a singleton in its sample. The J gene is TRBJ1-1, the V gene TRBV6-4; no definite D call. This CDR3 region has 15 residues. CDR1 MRHNA and CDR2 SNTAGT come from the germline V gene. Trimming pared 2 bases from V and 2 bases from J, leaving 12 bases between. CDR3 region: CASSDRWPINTEAFF. The CDR3, as DNA: TGTGCCAGCAGTGACAGGTGGCCTATTAACACTGAAGCTTTCTTT.

The gene calls are TRBV6-5 and TRBJ2-7, with D possibly matching TRBD1 (6 bases). V lost 3 bases and J lost 11, with 20 bases in between. The CDR3 has 14 residues. The germline V gene has CDR1 MNHEY and CDR2 SVGAGI. The CDR3 loop reads CASSYRDGTSWKYF. The CDR3 DNA is TGTGCCAGCAGTTATCGCGACGGGACATCGTGGAAGTACTTC.